One T cell receptor beta chain is described in this entry. The CDR3 is 16 amino acids. Per germline, CDR1 MNHNS and CDR2 SASEGT. V dropped 3 bases and J dropped 5; count of bases not matched to a gene: 12. The record originates from a study of blood T cell repertoires in COVID-19. Study-wide background: Sources were T cells, B-cell-depleted T cells, or PBMCs; the material itself was cDNA or gDNA.

As originally analysed: Using reference gene primer amplification, nucleated cell counts were estimated. Assay: immunoSEQ multiplex PCR; the TCRdb copy retains only in-frame clones and omits some. V and J calls and clone size are as listed in that table; D and trimming were resolved from the DNA. In the table there are about 230,000 clones, 70% to 90% of which are singletons. J is TRBJ1-2 and V is TRBV6-1, with 7 nucleotides matching TRBD1. The origin of this receptor is a man aged 50 to 59 with COVID-19, enrolled during active disease. The sample consisted of peripheral blood. The CDR3 region is CASSDWSYRGWYGYTF. CDR3 coding DNA: TGTGCCAGCAGTGATTGGAGCTACAGGGGTTGGTATGGCTACACCTTC.